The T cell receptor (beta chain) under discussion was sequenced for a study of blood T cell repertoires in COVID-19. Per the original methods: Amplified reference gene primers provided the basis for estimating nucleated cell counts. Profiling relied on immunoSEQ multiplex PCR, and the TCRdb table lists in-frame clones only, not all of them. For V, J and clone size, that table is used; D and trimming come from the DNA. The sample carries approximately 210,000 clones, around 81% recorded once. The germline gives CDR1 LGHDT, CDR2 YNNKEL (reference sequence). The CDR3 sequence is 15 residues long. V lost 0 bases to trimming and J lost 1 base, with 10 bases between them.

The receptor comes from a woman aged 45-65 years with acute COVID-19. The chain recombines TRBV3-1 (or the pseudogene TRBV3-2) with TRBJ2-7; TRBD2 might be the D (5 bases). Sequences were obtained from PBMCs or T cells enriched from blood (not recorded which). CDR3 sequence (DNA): TGTGCCAGCAGCCAAGACGGAGGACGGTCCTACGAGCAGTACTTC. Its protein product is CASSQDGGRSYEQYF.